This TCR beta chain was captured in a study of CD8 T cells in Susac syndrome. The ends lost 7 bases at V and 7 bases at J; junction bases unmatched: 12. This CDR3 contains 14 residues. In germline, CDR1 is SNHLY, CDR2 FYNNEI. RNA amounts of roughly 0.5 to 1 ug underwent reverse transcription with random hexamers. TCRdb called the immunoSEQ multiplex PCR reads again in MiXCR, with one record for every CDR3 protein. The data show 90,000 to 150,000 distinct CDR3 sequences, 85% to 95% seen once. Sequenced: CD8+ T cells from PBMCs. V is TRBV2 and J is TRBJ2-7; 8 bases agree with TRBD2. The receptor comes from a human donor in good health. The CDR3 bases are TGTGCCAGCACCCGGGAGGGATTTCTCGGGGAGCAGTACTTC. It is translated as CASTREGFLGEQYF.